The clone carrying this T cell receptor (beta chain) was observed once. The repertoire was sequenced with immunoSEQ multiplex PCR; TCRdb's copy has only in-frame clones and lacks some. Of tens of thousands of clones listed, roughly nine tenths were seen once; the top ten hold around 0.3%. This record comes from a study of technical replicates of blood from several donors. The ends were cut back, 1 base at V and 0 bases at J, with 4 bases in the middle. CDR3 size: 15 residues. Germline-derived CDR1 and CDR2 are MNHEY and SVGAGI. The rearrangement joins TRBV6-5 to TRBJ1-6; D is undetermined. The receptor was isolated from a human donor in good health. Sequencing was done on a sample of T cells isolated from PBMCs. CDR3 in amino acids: CASSYYSSYNSPLHF. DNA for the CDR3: TGTGCCAGCAGTTACTACAGCTCCTATAATTCACCCCTCCACTTT.